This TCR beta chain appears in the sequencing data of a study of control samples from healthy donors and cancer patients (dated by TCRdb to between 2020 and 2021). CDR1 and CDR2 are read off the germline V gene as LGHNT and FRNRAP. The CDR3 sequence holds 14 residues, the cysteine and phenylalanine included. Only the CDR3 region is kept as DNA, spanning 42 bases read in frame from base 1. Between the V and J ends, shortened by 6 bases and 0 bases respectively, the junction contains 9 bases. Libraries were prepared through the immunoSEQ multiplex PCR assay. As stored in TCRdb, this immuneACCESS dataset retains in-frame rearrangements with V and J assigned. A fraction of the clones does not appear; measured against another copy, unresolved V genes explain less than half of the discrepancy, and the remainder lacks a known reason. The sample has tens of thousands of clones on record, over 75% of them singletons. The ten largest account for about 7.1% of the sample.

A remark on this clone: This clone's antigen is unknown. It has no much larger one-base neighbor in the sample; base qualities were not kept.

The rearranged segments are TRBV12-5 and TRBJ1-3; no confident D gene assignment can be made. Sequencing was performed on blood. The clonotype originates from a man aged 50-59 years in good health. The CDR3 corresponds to CASGRTASGNTIYF. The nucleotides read TGTGCTAGTGGCCGGACTGCCTCTGGAAACACCATATATTTT.